The present entry profiles one TCR beta chain with its context. Sequencing used immunoSEQ multiplex PCR; TCRdb keeps in-frame clones, though not all of them. The top ten clones hold approximately 8% of a sample with roughly 500,000 clones, roughly nine tenths of them seen once. These data originate in a study of blood T cell repertoires in COVID-19. Sample: PBMCs or T cells enriched from blood (not recorded which). The sequence was obtained from an older woman who had recovered from COVID-19.

CDR3 DNA: TGTGCCAGCAGTGATCGGAGGGGCGTGAATGAGCAGTTCTTC. This translates into CASSDRRGVNEQFF. The rearrangement links TRBV2 to TRBJ2-1; D is possibly TRBD2 (6 bases). CDR1 is SNHLY and CDR2 is FYNNEI in the germline V gene. This CDR3 is built from 14 residues. Trimming removed 3 bases from V and 7 bases from J, with 13 bases in between.